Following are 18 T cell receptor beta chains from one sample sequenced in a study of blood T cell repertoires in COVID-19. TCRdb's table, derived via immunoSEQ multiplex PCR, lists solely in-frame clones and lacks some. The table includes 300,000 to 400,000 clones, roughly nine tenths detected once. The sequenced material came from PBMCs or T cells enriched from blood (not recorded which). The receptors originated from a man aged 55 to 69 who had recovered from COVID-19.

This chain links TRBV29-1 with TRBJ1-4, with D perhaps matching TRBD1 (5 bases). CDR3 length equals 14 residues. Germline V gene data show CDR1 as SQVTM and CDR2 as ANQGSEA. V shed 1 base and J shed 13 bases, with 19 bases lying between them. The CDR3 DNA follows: TGCAGCGTTGAAGTACAGGAAGATCCGGAAGGACTGTTTTTT. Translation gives CSVEVQEDPEGLFF. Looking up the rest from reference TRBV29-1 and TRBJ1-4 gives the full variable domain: SAVISQKPSRDICQRGTSLTIQCQVDSQVTMMFWYRQQPGQSLTLIATANQGSEATYESGFVIDKFPISRPNLTFSTLTVSNMSPEDSSIYLCSVEVQEDPEGLFFGSGTQLSVL.

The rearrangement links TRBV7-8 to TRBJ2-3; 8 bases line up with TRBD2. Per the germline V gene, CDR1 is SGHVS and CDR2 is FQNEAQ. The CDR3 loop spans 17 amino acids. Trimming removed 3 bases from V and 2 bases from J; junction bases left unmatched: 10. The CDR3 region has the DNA TGTGCCAGCAGCTTTAACCCGACTAGCGCAAACACAGATACGCAGTATTTT. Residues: CASSFNPTSANTDTQYF.

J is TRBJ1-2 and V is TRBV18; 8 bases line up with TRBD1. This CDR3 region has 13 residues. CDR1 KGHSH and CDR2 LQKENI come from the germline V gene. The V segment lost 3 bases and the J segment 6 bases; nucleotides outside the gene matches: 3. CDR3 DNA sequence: TGTGCCAGCTCACCGGGACAGGTGAATGGCTACACCTTC. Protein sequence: CASSPGQVNGYTF.

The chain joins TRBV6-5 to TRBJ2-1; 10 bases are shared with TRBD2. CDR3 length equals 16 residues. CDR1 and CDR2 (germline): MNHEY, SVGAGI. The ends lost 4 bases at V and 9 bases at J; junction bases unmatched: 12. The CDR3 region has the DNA TGTGCCAGCAGTTCTTCAGCGGGAGGGCCTATGGCTGAGCAGTTCTTC. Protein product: CASSSSAGGPMAEQFF.

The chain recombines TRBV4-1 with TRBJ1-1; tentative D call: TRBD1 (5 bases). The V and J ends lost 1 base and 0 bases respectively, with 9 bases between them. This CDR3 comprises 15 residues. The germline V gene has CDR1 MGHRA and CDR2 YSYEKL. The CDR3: CASSQGGLMNTEAFF. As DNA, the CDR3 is TGCGCCAGCAGCCAAGGGGGACTTATGAACACTGAAGCTTTCTTT.

The CDR3 spells CASSLLLAGTGELFF. The DNA for the CDR3 is TGTGCCAGCAGCTTACTACTAGCGGGAACCGGGGAGCTGTTTTTT. This rearrangement joins TRBV7-3 to TRBJ2-2; 10 nucleotides agree with TRBD2. CDR1 SGHTA and CDR2 FQGTGA come from the germline V gene. Losses at the gene ends were 2 bases for V and 5 bases for J; bases not matched to a gene: 2. This CDR3 has 15 amino acids.

The CDR3 DNA follows: TGTGCCAGCCAATCGACAGGGTCATATTCACCCCTCCACTTT. As protein: CASQSTGSYSPLHF. V is TRBV6-6 and J is TRBJ1-6, with 7 bases identical to TRBD1. The trim removed 8 bases at V and 8 bases at J, leaving 9 bases unmatched. The germline CDR1 and CDR2 sequences are MNHNY and SVGAGI (reference sequence). The CDR3 spans 14 residues.

The CDR3 DNA reads as TGTGCCACCTCTTCACGAGTCGCGAACACCGGGGAGCTGTTTTTT. Translation gives CATSSRVANTGELFF. The chain is built from TRBV5-5 and TRBJ2-2; no firm D call. This CDR3 region has 15 residues. The V gene's germline CDR1 is SGHKS and CDR2 YYEKEE (reference sequence). V was shortened by 9 bases and J by 0 bases, with 15 bases between the two germline ends.

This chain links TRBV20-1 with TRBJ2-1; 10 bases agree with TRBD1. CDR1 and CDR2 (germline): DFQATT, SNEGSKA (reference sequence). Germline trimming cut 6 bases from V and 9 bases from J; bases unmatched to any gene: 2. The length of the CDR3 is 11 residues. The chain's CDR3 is CSATGGAEQFF. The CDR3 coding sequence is TGCAGTGCGACAGGGGGCGCTGAGCAGTTCTTC.

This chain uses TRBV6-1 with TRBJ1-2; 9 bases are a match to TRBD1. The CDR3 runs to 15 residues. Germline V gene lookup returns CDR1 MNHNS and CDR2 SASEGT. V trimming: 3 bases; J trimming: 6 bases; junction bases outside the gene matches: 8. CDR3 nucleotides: TGTGCCAGCAGTGACCGGGACAGGGCTAATAATGGCTACACCTTC. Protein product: CASSDRDRANNGYTF.

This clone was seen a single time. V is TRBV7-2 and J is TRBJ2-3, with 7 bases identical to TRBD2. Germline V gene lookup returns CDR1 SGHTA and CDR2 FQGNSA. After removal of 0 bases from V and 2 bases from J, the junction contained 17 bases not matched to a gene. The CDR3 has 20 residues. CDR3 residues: CASSLALMGFLAENTDTQYF. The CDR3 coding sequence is TGTGCCAGCAGCTTAGCGCTTATGGGGTTTCTAGCGGAGAACACAGATACGCAGTATTTT.

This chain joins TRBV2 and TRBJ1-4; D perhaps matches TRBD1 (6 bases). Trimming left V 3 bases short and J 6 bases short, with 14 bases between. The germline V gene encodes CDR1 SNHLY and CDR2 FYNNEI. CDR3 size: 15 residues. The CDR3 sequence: CASSDMWTDDEKLFF. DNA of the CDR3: TGTGCCAGCAGTGATATGTGGACAGACGATGAAAAACTGTTTTTT.

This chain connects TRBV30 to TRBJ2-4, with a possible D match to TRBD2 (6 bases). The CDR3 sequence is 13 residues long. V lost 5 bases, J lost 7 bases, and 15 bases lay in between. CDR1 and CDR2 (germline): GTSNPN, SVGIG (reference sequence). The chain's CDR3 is CAWGGKGGNIQYF. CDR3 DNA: TGTGCCTGGGGGGGAAAAGGAGGGAACATTCAGTACTTC. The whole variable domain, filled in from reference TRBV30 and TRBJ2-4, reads SQTIHQWPATLVQPVGSPLSLECTVEGTSNPNLYWYRQAAGRGLQLLFYSVGIGQISSEVPQNLSASRPQDRQFILSSKKLLLSDSGFYLCAWGGKGGNIQYFGAGTRLSVL.

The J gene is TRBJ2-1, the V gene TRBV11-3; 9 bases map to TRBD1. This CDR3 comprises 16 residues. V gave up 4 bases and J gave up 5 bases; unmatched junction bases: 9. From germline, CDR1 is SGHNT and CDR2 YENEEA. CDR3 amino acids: CASSWTGTGSDNEQFF. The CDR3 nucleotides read TGTGCCAGCAGCTGGACCGGGACAGGGTCAGACAATGAGCAGTTCTTC.

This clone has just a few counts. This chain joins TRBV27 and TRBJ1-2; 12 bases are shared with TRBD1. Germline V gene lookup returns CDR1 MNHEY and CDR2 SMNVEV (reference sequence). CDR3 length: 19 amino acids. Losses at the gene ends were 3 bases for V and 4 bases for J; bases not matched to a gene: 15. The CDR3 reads CASSLGRGGQGAISYGYTF. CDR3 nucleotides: TGTGCCAGCAGTTTGGGGCGTGGGGGACAGGGGGCAATTAGCTATGGCTACACCTTC.

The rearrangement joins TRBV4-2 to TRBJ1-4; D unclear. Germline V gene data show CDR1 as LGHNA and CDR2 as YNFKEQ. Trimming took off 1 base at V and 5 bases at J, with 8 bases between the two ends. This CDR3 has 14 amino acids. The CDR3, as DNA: TGTGCCAGCAGCCAAGCCCTGAGCAATGAAAAACTGTTTTTT. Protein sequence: CASSQALSNEKLFF.

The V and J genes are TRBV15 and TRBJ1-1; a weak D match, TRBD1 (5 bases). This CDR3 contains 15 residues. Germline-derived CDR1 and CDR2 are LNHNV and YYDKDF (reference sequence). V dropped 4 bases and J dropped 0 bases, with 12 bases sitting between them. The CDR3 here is CATSKEKTVNTEAFF. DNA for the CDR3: TGTGCCACCAGCAAAGAAAAGACAGTGAACACTGAAGCTTTCTTT.

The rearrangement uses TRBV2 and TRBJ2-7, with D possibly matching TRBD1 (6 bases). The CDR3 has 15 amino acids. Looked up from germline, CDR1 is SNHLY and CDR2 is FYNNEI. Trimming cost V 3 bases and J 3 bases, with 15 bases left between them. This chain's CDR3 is CASSEETGNFYEQYF. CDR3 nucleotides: TGTGCCAGCAGTGAGGAGACAGGTAACTTCTACGAGCAGTACTTC.